This is a list of T cell receptor beta chains from one sample in a study of blood T cells in healthy people across ages. TCRdb passed the 5' RACE reads through MiXCR, listing each CDR3 protein once. The sample includes about 680,000 distinct CDR3 sequences, around 48% of them seen just once. Sequenced material: blood. The receptors derive from a woman aged 60-70 years in good health. Each CDR3 is given with its conserved first and last residue. A D gene is named only where the DNA matches it firmly. Only part of the rows carry a size: once, few, many, or a class if the clone is expanded.

v_gene,d_gene,abundance,j_gene,CDR3aa,CDR3nt
TRBV20-1,-,few,TRBJ2-7,CSAGDHNYEQYF,TGCAGTGCTGGGGACCACAACTACGAGCAGTACTTC
TRBV29-1,-,-,TRBJ2-5,CSVRGSYGQYF,TGCAGCGTTCGGGGCTCCTACGGGCAGTACTTC
TRBV20-1,TRBD1,once,TRBJ1-2,CSATGGNYGYTF,TGCAGTGCTACAGGGGGCAACTATGGCTACACCTTC
TRBV7-2,TRBD2,-,TRBJ2-3,CVSSLDAGGHLDTQYF,TGTGTCAGCAGCTTAGATGCGGGAGGGCACTTGGATACGCAGTATTTT
TRBV7-2,TRBD1,-,TRBJ2-4,CASSNRQGRGNIQYF,TGTGCCAGCAGCAATAGACAGGGGCGGGGAAACATTCAGTACTTC
TRBV4-3,-,-,TRBJ1-1,CASSPDGGRAEAFF,TGCGCCAGCAGCCCCGATGGGGGGCGAGCTGAAGCTTTCTTT
TRBV7-9,TRBD2,-,TRBJ2-1,CASSLQGREYNEQFF,TGTGCCAGCAGCTTACAAGGGCGGGAGTACAATGAGCAGTTCTTC
TRBV7-2,TRBD1,few,TRBJ2-5,CASSDRGSRETQYF,TGTGCCAGCAGCGACAGGGGATCGAGAGAGACCCAGTACTTC
TRBV3-1,TRBD1,-,TRBJ2-2,CASSPADRAYTGELFF,TGTGCCAGCAGCCCGGCCGACAGGGCATACACCGGGGAGCTGTTTTTT
TRBV7-3,TRBD2,-,TRBJ2-5,CASSSGTTQETQYF,TGTGCCAGCAGCTCAGGGACTACTCAAGAGACCCAGTACTTC
TRBV7-7,-,-,TRBJ2-5,CASSLGGAPAQETQYF,TGTGCCAGCAGCTTAGGTGGGGCCCCAGCTCAAGAGACCCAGTACTTC
TRBV7-8,-,-,TRBJ2-4,CASSSRQREQYF,TGTGCCAGCAGCTCCCGACAGAGGGAGCAGTACTTC
TRBV6-6,TRBD2,few,TRBJ2-7,CASSYPPGTSGPYEQYF,TGTGCCAGCAGCTACCCCCCCGGGACTAGCGGGCCCTACGAGCAGTACTTC
TRBV3-1,TRBD2,-,TRBJ2-4,CTSSQDLAGRSYF,TGTACCAGCAGCCAAGATCTAGCGGGAAGATCGTACTTC
TRBV29-1,-,many,TRBJ2-5,CSSSGSQKLGETQYF,TGCAGCTCCTCGGGATCCCAAAAGCTAGGGGAGACCCAGTACTTC
TRBV24-1,-,-,TRBJ1-2,CATSDLQSGGYTF,TGTGCCACCAGTGATTTGCAGTCAGGTGGCTACACCTTC
TRBV7-2,-,few,TRBJ2-7,CASSLGPGRIFEQYF,TGTGCCAGCAGCTTAGGGCCGGGCCGCATATTCGAGCAGTACTTC
TRBV7-9,-,-,TRBJ2-2,CASSLKERKAGELFF,TGTGCCAGCAGCTTAAAGGAGCGGAAGGCCGGGGAGCTGTTTTTT
TRBV4-3,TRBD1,few,TRBJ2-7,CAGSQVRRDSSYEQYF,TGCGCCGGCAGCCAAGTCCGCCGGGACAGTTCCTACGAGCAGTACTTC
TRBV7-2,TRBD1,few,TRBJ1-1,CASSRDRQAFF,TGTGCCAGCAGTCGGGACAGGCAGGCTTTCTTT
TRBV6-2/TRBV6-3,-,-,TRBJ2-7,CASSLDSVSYEQYF,TGTGCCAGCTCTCTAGACAGTGTATCCTACGAGCAGTACTTC
TRBV20-1,-,-,TRBJ2-5,CSARYSWETQYF,TGCAGTGCTAGATACAGTTGGGAGACCCAGTACTTC
TRBV11-2,-,many,TRBJ2-7,CASSFSADYEQYF,TGTGCCAGCAGCTTTAGTGCAGACTACGAGCAGTACTTC
TRBV20-1,-,few,TRBJ1-6,CSARDRETYNSPLHF,TGCAGTGCTAGAGACCGGGAGACCTATAATTCACCCCTCCACTTT